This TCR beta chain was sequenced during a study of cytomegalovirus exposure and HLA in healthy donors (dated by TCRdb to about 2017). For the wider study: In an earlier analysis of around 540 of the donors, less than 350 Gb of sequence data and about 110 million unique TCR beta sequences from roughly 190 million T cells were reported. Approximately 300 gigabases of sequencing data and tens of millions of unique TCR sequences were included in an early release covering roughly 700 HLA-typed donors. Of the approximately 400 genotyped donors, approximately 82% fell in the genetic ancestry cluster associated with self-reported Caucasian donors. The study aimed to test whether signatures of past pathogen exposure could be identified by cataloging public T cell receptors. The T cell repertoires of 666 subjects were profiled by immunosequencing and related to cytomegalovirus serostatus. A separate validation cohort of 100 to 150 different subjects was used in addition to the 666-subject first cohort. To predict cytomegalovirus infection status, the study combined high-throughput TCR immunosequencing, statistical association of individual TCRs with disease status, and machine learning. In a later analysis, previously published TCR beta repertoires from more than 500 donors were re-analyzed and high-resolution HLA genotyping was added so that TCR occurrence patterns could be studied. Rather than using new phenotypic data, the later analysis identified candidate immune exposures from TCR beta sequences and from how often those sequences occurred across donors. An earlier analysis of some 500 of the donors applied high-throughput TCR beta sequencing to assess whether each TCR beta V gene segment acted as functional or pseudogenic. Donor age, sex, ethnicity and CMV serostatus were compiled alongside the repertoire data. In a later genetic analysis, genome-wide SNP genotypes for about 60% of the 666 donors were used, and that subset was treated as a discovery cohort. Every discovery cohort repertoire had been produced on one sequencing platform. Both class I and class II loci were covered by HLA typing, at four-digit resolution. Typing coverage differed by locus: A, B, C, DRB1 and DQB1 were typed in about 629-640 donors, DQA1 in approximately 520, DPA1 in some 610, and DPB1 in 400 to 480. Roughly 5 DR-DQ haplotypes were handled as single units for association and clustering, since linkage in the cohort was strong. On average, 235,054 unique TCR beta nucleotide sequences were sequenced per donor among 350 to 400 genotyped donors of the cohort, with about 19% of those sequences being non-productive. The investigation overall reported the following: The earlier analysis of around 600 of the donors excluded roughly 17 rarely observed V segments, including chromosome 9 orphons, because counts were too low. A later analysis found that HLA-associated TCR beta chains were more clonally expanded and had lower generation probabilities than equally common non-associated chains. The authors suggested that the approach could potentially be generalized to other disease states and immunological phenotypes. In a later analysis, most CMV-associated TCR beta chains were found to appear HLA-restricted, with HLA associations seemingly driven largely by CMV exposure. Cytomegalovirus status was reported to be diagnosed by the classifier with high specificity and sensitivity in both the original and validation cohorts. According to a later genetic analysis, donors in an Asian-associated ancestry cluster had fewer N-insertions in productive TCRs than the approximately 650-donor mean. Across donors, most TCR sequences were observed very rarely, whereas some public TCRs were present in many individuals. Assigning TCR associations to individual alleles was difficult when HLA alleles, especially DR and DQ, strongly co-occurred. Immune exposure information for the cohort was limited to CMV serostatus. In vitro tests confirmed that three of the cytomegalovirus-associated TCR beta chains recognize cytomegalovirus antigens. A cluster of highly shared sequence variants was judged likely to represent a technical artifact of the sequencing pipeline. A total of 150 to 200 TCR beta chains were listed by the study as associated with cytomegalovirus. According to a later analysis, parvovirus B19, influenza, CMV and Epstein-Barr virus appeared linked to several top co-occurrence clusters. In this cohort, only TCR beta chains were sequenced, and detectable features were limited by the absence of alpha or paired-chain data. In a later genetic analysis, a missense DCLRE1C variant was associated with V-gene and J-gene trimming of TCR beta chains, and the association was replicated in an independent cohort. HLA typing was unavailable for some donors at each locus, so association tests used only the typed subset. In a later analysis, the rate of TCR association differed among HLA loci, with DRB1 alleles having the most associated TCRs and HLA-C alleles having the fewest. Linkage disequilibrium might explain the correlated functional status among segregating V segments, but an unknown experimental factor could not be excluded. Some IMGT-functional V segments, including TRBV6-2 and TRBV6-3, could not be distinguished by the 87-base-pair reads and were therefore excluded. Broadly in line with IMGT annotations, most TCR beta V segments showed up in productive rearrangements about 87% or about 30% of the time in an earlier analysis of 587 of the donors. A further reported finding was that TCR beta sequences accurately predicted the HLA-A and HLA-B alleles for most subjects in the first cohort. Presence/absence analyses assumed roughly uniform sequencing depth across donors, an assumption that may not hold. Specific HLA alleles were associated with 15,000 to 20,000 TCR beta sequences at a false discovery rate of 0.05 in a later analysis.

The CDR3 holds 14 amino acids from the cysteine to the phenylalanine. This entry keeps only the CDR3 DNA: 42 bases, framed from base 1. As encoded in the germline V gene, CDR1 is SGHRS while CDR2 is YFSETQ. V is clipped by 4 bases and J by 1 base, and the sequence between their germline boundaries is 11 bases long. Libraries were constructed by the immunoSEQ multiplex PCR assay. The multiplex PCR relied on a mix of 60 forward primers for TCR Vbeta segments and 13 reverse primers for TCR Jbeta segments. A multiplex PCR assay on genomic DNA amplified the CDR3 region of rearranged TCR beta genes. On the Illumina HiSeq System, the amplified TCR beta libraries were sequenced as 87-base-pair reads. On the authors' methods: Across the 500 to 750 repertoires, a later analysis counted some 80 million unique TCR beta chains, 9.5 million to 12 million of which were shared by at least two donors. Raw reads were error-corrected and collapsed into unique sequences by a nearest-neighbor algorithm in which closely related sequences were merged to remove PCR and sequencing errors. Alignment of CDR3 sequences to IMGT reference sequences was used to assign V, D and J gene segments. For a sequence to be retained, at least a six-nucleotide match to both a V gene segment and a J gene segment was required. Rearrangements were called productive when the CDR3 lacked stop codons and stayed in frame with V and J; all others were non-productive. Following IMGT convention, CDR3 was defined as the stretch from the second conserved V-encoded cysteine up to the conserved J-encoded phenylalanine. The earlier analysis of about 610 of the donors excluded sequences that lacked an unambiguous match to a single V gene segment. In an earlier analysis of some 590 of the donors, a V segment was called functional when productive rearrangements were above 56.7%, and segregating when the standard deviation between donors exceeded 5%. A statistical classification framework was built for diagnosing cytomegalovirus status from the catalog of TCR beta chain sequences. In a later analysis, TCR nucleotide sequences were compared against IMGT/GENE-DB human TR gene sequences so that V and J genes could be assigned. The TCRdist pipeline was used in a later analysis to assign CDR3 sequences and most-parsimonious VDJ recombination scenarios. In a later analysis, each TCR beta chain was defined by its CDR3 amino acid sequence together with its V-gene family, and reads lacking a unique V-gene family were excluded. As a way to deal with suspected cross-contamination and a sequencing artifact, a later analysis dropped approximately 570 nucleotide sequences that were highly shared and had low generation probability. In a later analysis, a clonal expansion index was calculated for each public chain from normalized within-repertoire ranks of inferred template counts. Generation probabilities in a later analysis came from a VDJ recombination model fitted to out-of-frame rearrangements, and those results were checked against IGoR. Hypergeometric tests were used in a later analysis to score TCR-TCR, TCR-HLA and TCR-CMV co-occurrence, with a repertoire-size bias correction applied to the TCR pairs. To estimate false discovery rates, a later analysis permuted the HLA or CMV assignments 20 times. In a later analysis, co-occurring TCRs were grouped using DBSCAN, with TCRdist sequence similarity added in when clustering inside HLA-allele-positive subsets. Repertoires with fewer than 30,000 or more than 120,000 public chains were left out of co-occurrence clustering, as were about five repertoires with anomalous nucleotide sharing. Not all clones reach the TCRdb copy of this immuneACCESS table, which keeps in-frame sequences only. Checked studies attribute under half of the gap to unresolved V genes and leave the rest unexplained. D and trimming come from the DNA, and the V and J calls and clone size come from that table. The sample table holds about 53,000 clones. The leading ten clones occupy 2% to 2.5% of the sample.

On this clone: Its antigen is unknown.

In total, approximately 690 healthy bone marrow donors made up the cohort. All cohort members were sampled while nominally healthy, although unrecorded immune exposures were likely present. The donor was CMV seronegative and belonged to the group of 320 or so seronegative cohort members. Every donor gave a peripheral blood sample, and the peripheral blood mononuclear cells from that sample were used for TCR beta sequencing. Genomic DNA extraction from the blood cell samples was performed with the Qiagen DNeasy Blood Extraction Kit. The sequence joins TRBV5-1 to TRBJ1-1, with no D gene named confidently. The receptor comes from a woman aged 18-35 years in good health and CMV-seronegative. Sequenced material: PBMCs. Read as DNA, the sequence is TGCGCCAGCAGCATTCCCACTTCGAACACTGAAGCTTTCTTT. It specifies CASSIPTSNTEAFF.